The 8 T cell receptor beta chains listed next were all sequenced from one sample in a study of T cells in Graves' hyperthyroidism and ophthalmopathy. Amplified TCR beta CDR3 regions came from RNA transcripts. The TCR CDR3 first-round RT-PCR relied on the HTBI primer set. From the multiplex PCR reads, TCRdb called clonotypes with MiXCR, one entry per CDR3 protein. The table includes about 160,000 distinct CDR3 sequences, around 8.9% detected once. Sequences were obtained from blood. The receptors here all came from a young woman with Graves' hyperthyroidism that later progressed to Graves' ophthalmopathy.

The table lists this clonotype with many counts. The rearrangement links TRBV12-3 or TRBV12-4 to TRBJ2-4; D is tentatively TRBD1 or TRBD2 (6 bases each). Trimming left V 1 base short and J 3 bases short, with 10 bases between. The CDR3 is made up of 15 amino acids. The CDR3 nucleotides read TGTGCCAGCAGTTTAGTTAGGGGGGTCAAAAACATTCAGTACTTC. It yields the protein CASSLVRGVKNIQYF.

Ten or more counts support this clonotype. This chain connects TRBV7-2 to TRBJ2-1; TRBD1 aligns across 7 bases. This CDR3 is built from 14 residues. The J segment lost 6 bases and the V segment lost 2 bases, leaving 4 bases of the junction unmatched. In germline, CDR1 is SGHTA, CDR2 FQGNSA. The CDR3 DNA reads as TGTGCCAGCAGCTTAATGGACAGGATCAATGAGCAGTTCTTC. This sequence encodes CASSLMDRINEQFF.

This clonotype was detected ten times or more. The CDR3, as DNA: TGTGCCAGCAGATCGACCGGGACAGGATACTACGAGCAGTACTTC. It encodes CASRSTGTGYYEQYF. This chain joins TRBV12-3 or TRBV12-4 and TRBJ2-7; 8 bases are a match to TRBD1. The CDR3 is 15 residues long. V shed 6 bases, J shed 3 bases, and the junction held 10 bases outside the gene matches.

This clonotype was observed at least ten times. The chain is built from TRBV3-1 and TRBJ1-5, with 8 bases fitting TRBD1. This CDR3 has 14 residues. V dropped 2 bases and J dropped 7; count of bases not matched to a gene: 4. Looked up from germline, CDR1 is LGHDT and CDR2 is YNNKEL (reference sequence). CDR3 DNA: TGTGCCAGCAGCCAACAGGGGGCCGAACAGCCCCAGCATTTT. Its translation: CASSQQGAEQPQHF. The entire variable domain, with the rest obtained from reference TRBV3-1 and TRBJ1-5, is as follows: DTAVSQTPKYLVTQMGNDKSIKCEQNLGHDTMYWYKQDSKKFLKIMFSYNNKELIINETVPNRFSPKSPDKAHLNLHINSLELGDSAVYFCASSQQGAEQPQHFGDGTRLSIL.

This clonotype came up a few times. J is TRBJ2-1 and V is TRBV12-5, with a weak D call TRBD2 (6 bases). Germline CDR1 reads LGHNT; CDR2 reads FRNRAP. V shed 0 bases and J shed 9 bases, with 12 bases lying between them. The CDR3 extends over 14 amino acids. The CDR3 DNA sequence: TGTGCTAGTGGTTTGGTACCGGGAGACAGTGAGCAGTTCTTC. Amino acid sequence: CASGLVPGDSEQFF.

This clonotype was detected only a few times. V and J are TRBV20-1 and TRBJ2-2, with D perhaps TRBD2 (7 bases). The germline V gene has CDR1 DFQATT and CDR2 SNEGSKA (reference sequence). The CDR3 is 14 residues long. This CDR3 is CSYARGAYTGELFF. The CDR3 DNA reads TGCAGCTACGCCCGGGGGGCCTACACCGGGGAGCTGTTTTTT.

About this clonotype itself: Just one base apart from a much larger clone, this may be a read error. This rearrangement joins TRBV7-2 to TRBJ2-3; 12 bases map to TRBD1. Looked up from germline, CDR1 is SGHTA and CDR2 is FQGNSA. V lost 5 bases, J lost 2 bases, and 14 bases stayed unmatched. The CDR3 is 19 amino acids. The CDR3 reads CASSLHRSRDRGLTDTQYF. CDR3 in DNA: TGTGCCAGCAGCCTCCATCGCTCCCGGGACAGGGGGCTCACAGATACGCAGTATTTT.

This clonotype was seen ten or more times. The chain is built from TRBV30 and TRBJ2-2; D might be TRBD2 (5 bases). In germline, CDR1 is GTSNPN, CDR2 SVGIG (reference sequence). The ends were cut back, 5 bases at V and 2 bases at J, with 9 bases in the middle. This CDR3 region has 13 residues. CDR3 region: CAWGRGNTGELFF. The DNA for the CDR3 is TGTGCCTGGGGTCGGGGAAACACCGGGGAGCTGTTTTTT.